This is a list of T cell receptor beta chains from one sample in a study of early T cells in non-severe SARS-CoV-2 infection. Via MiXCR, TCRdb re-called the 5' RACE reads, giving one row per CDR3 protein. Of approximately 77,000 distinct CDR3 sequences listed, 15% to 18% are singletons. The sequencing input was whole blood. These receptors came from an adult who was a healthcare worker with PCR-confirmed SARS-CoV-2 infection or an uninfected control (not recorded which). CDR3s include the opening cysteine and the closing phenylalanine or tryptophan. A D gene is named only where the DNA matches it firmly. Part of the rows lack a size; the others show once, few, many or a class for expanded clones.

TRBD2 TRBJ2-3 TRBV5-1 few CASSLARTSGGGLVVADTQYF TGCGCCAGCAGCTTGGCCCGGACTAGCGGGGGGGGACTTGTTGTTGCAGATACGCAGTATTTT
- TRBJ1-5 TRBV7-7 - CASSLNWDQPQHF TGTGCTAGCAGCTTGAATTGGGATCAGCCCCAGCATTTT
TRBD1 TRBJ1-2 TRBV6-2/TRBV6-3 few CASSYWDRDLAGYTF TGTGCCAGCAGTTACTGGGACAGGGACCTTGCGGGCTACACCTTC
- TRBJ1-1 TRBV6-1 - CASSEVLGSTEVFF TGTGCCAGCAGTGAGGTGTTAGGGAGCACTGAAGTTTTCTTT
- TRBJ1-2 TRBV7-9 few CASSLEVARDGYTF TGTGCCAGCAGCTTAGAGGTCGCGAGAGATGGCTACACCTTC
TRBD2 TRBJ2-1 TRBV7-2 - CASSYGLEYDEQFF TGTGCCAGCAGCTACGGACTAGAGTACGATGAGCAGTTCTTC
TRBD2 TRBJ2-3 TRBV15 few CATSSPGGRPDTQYF TGTGCCACCAGCTCTCCGGGGGGGCGTCCAGATACGCAGTATTTT
- TRBJ1-5 TRBV5-4 many CASSLGAGGNQPQHF TGTGCCAGCAGCTTGGGGGCAGGGGGCAATCAGCCCCAGCATTTT
- TRBJ1-1 TRBV13 few CASSSPQGLTEAFF TGTGCCAGCAGCTCCCCTCAGGGGCTTACTGAAGCTTTCTTT
- TRBJ1-5 TRBV18 - CASSPGQHNQPQHF TGTGCCAGCTCACCTGGACAGCACAATCAGCCCCAGCATTTT
- TRBJ2-1 TRBV4-2 - CASSRTDTYNEQFF TGTGCCAGCAGCCGAACCGACACCTACAATGAGCAGTTCTTC
- TRBJ2-2 TRBV7-9 - CASSVGELFF TGTGCCAGCAGCGTCGGGGAGCTGTTTTTT
TRBD2 TRBJ2-3 TRBV5-1 - CASSSPGLAGLASTDTQYF TGCGCCAGCAGCTCCCCGGGACTAGCGGGGCTTGCTAGCACAGATACGCAGTATTTT
- TRBJ2-5 TRBV10-3 - CASATSGETQYF TGTGCCAGTGCGACGAGCGGCGAGACCCAGTACTTC
TRBD1 TRBJ1-2 TRBV28 - CASSLGGQGHYGYTF TGTGCCAGCAGTTTAGGTGGACAGGGACACTATGGCTACACCTTC
- TRBJ2-3 TRBV6-5 - CASSGNGDTQYF TGTGCCAGCAGCGGTAATGGAGATACGCAGTATTTT
- TRBJ2-5 TRBV24-1 few CATSDSISRTGGETQYF TGTGCCACCAGTGATTCGATATCGAGGACCGGTGGAGAGACCCAGTACTTC
- TRBJ2-5 TRBV20-1 few CSAQDLTSIETQYF TGCAGTGCTCAGGACCTTACTAGTATTGAGACCCAGTACTTC
- TRBJ1-5 TRBV6-5 many CASRNREGQPQHF TGTGCCAGCAGGAACAGGGAGGGCCAGCCCCAGCATTTT
- TRBJ2-5 TRBV13 many CASSPATVSVETQYF TGTGCCAGCAGCCCGGCAACCGTCTCTGTTGAGACCCAGTACTTC